The sequence of this TCR beta chain was determined in a study of blood T cell repertoires in COVID-19. TCRdb's table, derived via immunoSEQ multiplex PCR, lists solely in-frame clones and lacks some. The sample lists 330,000 or so clones, roughly 88% occurring once. The V segment lost 4 bases and the J segment 0 bases; nucleotides outside the gene matches: 6. Germline V gives CDR1 MGHRA, CDR2 YSYEKL. The CDR3 consists of 16 residues. This TCR derives from a man aged 30-40 years who had recovered from COVID-19. Sequenced material: PBMCs or T cells enriched from blood (not recorded which). The chain has TRBV4-1 and TRBJ2-3; 8 bases are shared with TRBD1. For the CDR3, the DNA is TGCGCCAGCAGCCCAGGGGGCAGATCTAGCACAGATACGCAGTATTTT. Amino acid sequence: CASSPGGRSSTDTQYF.